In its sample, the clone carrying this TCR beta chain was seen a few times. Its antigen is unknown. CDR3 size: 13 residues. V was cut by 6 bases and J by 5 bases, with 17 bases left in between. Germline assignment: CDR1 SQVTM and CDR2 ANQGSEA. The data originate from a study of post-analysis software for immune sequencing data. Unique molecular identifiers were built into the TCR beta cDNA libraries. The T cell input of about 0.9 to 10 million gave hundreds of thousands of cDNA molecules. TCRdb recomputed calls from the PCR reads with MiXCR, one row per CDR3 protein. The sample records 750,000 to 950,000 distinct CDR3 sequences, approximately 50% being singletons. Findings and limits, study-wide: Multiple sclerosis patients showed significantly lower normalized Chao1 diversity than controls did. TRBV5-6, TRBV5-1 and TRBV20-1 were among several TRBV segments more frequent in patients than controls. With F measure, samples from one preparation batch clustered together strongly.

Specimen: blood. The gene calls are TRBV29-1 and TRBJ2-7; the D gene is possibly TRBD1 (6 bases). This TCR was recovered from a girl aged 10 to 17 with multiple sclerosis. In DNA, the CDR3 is TGCAGCGTCCTCAGGGGTCATACCGACGAGCAGTACTTC. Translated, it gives CSVLRGHTDEQYF.